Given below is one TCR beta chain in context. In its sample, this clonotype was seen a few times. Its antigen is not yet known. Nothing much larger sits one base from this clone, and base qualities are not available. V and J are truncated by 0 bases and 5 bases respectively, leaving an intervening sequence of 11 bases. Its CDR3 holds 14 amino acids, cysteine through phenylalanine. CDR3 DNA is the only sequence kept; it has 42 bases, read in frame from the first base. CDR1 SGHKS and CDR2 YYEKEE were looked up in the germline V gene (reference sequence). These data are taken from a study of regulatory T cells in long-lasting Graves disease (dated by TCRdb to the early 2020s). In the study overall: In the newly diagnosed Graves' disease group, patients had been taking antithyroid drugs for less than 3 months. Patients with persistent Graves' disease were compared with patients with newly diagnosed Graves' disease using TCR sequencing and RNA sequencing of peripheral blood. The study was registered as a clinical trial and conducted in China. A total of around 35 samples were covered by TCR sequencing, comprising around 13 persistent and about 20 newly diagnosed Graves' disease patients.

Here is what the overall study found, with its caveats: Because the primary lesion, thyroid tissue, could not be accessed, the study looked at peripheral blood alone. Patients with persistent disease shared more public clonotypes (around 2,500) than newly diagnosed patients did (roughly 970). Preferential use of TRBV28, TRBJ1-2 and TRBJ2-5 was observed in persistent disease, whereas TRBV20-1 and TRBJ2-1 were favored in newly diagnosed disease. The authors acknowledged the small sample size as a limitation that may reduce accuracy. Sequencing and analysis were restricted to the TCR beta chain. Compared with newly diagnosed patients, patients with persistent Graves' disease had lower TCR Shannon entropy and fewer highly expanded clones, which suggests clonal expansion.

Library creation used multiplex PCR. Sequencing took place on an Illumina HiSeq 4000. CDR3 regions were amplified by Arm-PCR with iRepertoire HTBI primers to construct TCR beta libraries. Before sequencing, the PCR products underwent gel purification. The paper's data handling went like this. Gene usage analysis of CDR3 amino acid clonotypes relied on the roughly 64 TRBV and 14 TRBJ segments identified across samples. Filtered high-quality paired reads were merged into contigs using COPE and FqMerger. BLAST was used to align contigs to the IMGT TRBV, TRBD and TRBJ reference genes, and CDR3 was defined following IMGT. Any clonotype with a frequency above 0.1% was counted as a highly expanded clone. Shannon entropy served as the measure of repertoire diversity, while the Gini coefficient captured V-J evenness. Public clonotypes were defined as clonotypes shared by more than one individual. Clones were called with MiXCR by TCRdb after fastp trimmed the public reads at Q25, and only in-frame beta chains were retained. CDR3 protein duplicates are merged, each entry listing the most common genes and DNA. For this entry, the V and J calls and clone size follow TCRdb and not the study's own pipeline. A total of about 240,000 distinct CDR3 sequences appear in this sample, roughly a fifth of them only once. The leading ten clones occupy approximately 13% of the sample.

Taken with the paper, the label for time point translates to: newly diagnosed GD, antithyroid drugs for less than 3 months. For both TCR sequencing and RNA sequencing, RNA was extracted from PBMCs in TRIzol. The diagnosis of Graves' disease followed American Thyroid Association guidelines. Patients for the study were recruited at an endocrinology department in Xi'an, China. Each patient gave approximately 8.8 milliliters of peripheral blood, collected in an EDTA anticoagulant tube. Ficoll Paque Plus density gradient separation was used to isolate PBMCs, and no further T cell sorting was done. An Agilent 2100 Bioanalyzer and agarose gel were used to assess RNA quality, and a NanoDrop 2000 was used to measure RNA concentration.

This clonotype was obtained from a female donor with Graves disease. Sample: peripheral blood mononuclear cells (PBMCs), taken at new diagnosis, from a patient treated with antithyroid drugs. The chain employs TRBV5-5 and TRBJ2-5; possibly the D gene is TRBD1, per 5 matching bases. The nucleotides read TGTGCCAGCAGCTTGGGACAGCCCGGGGAGACCCAGTACTTC. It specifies CASSLGQPGETQYF.